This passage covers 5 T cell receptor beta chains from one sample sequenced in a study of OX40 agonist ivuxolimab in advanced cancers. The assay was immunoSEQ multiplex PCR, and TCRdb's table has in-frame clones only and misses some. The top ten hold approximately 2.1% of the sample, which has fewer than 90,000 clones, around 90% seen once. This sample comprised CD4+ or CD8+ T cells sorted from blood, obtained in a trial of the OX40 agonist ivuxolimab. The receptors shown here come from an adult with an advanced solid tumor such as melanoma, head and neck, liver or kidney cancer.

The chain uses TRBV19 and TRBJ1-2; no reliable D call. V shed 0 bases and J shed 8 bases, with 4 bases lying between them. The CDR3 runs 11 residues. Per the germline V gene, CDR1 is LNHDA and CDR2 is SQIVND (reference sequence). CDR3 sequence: CASSIDGGYTF. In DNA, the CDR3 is TGTGCCAGTAGTATAGACGGCGGCTACACCTTC.

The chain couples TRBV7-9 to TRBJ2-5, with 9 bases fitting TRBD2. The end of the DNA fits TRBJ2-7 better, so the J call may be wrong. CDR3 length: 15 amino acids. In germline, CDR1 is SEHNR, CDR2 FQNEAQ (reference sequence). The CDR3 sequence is CASSRLAGDGYEQYF. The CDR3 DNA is TGTGCCAGCAGCCGCTTAGCGGGAGACGGCTACGAGCAGTACTTC.

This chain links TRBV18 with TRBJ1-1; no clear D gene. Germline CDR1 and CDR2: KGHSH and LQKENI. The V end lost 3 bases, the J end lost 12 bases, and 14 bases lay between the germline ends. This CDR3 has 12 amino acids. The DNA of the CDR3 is TGTGCCAGCTCACCTGATGACGGAACGCCTTTCTTT. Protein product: CASSPDDGTPFF.

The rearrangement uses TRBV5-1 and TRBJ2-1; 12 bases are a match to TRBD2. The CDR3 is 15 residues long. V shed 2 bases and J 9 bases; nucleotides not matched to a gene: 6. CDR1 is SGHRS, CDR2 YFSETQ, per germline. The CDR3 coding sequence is TGCGCCAGCAGCTTAACCCCTAGCGGGAGGGGTGAGCAGTTCTTC. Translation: CASSLTPSGRGEQFF. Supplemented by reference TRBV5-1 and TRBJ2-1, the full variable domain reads KAGVTQTPRYLIKTRGQQVTLSCSPISGHRSVSWYQQTPGQGLQFLFEYFSETQRNKGNFPGRFSGRQFSNSRSEMNVSTLELGDSALYLCASSLTPSGRGEQFFGPGTRLTVL.

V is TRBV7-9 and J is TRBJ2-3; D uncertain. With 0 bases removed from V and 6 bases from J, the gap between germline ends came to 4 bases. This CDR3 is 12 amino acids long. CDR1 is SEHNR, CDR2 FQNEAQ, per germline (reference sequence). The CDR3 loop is CASSLAPDTQYF. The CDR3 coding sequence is TGTGCCAGCAGCTTAGCTCCGGATACGCAGTATTTT.